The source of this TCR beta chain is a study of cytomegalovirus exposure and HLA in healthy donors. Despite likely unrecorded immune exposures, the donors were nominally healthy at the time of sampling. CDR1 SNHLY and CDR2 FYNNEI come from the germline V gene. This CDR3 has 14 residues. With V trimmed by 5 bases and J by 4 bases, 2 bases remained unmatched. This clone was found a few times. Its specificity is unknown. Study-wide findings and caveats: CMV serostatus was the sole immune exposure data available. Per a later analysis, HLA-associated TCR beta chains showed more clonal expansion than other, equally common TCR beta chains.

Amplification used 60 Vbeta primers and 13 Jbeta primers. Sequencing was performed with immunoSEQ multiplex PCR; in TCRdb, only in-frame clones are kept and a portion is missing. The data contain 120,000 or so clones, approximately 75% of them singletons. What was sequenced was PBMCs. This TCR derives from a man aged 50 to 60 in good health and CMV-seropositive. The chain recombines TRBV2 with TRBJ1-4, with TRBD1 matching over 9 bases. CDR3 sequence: CASSLDRGNEKLFF. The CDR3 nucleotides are TGTGCCAGCAGTTTGGACAGGGGTAATGAAAAACTGTTTTTT. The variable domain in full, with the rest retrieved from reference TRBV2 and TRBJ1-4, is EPEVTQTPSHQVTQMGQEVILRCVPISNHLYFYWYRQILGQKVEFLVSFYNNEISEKSEIFDDQFSVERPDGSNFTLKIRSTKLEDSAMYFCASSLDRGNEKLFFGSGTQLSVL.